This T cell receptor (beta chain) was obtained from a study of shared clonotypes between healthy human individuals. Study details: For every donor, three CD4 naive, three CD4 memory, two CD8 naive and one CD8 memory plates were used. Study results and limitations: Sharing across four donors was highest in naive CD4 (around 5%) and lowest in memory CD8 (roughly 0.4%).

CDR3 length: 11 amino acids. Germline V gene sequence: CDR1 SNHLY, CDR2 FYNNEI. Trimming at V came to 5 bases and at J to 7 bases, leaving 1 base not matched to a gene. In the CD4+ fraction, cells were divided into CD45RA+ naive and CD45RA-negative memory subsets. This clone is a singleton in its sample. The antigen remains undetermined. For every subset, genomic DNA was evenly distributed across several immunoSEQ plates. The repertoire was sequenced with immunoSEQ multiplex PCR; TCRdb's copy has only in-frame clones and lacks some. Of just over 2,000,000 clones in the sample, roughly 96% were seen once.

The chain couples TRBV2 to TRBJ2-5; TRBD1 matches 7 bases. This sequence was found in a man aged 18 to 30 in good health. Sequences were obtained from naive CD4+ T cells sorted from blood. Stated subset: CD45RA+ positively selected. The CDR3 sequence is CASSPGGTQYF. CDR3 DNA sequence: TGTGCCAGCAGTCCAGGGGGGACCCAGTACTTC.